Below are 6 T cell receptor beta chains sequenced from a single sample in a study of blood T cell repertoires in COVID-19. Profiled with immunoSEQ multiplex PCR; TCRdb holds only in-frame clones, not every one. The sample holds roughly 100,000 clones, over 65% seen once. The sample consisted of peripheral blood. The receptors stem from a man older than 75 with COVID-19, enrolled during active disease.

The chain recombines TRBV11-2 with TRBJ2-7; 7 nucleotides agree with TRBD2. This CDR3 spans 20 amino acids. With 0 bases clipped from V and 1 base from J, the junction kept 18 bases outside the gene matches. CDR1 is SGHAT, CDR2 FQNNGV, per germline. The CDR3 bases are TGTGCCAGCAGCTTAGATGGGCTACGTGGGGGGGAAAAGGGTTCCTACGAGCAGTACTTC. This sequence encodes CASSLDGLRGGEKGSYEQYF.

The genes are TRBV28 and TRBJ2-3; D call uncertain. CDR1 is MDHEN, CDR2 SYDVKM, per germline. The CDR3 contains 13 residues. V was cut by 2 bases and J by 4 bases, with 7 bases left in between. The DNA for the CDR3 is TGTGCCAGCAGTTTACAATCCCCAGATACGCAGTATTTT. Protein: CASSLQSPDTQYF.

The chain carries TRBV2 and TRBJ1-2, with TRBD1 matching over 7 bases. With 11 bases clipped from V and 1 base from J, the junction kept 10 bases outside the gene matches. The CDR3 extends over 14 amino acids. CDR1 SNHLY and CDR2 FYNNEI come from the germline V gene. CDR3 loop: CAVTGVRINYGYTF. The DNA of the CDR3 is TGTGCCGTAACAGGGGTCCGGATTAACTATGGCTACACCTTC.

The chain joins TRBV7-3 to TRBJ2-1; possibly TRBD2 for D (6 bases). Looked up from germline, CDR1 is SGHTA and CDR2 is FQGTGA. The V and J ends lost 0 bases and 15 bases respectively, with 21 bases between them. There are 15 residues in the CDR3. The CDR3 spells CASSLTGTSEGMPFF. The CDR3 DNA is TGTGCCAGCAGCTTAACGGGGACTTCGGAGGGGATGCCGTTCTTC. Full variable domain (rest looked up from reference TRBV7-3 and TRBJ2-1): GAGVSQTPSNKVTEKGKYVELRCDPISGHTALYWYRQSLGQGPEFLIYFQGTGAADDSGLPNDRFFAVRPEGSVSTLKIQRTERGDSAVYLCASSLTGTSEGMPFFGPGTRLTVL.

The CDR3 nucleotides read TGTGCCAGCAGTTTACGAACACCTCGAATAGCGGGAGGTGTGCGAGAGACCCAGTACTTC. It codes for CASSLRTPRIAGGVRETQYF. The chain couples TRBV27 to TRBJ2-5; TRBD2 matches at 10 bases. Germline values: CDR1 MNHEY, CDR2 SMNVEV (reference sequence). The J segment lost 4 bases and the V segment lost 2 bases, leaving 19 bases of the junction unmatched. This CDR3 has 20 amino acids.

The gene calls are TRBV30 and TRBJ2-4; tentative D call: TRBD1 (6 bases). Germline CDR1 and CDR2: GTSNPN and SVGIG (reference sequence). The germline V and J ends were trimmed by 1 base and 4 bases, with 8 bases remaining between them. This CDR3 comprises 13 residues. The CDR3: CAWSDRVKNIQYF. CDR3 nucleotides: TGTGCCTGGAGTGACAGGGTGAAAAACATTCAGTACTTC.